This TCR beta chain was sequenced in a study of siplizumab effects on memory and regulatory T cells. Regarding the study as a whole: Siplizumab produced a significant drop in alloreactive sequences attributable to unstimulated CD4+ memory cells.

Assay used: immunoSEQ multiplex PCR; TCRdb lists only in-frame clones, some missing. Among about 91,000 clones listed, roughly 97% were seen once. The germline V gene encodes CDR1 SGHDT and CDR2 YYEEEE. The CDR3 consists of 14 residues. The junction had 5 bases not matched to a gene; V was cut back by 3 bases and J by 5 bases. Points on this clone: Its antigen is not known.

V is TRBV5-6 and J is TRBJ2-7; 10 bases fit TRBD1. Sequencing was carried out using naive CD4+ T cells sorted from blood. The source of this sequence is a human donor in good health. The CDR3 is CASSSGQGVNEQYF. The CDR3 bases are TGTGCCAGCAGCTCCGGACAGGGGGTCAACGAGCAGTACTTC.